The text below deals with one T cell receptor (beta chain). V was clipped by 4 bases and J by 4 bases, with 11 bases between them. The CDR3 totals 15 residues. Germline V lookup: CDR1 LNHDA, CDR2 SQIVND (reference sequence). Patients were excluded for autoimmune disease history or systemic immunosuppression. Blood samples were obtained at baseline, cycle 4 day 1, and cycle 7 day 1. This entry belongs to a study of OX40 agonist ivuxolimab in advanced cancers. Study as a whole: Patients received the agonistic anti-OX40 (CD134) antibody ivuxolimab.

Assay: immunoSEQ multiplex PCR; the TCRdb copy retains only in-frame clones and omits some. The sample contains roughly 66,000 clones, about 85% of which appear only once. The sequence came from an adult with an advanced solid tumor such as melanoma, head and neck, liver or kidney cancer. The rearrangement uses TRBV19 and TRBJ2-6; D is undetermined. Sample: CD4+ or CD8+ T cells sorted from blood, taken in a trial of the OX40 agonist ivuxolimab. The CDR3 here is CASSTAFRGANVLTF. CDR3 DNA: TGTGCCAGTAGTACCGCCTTTCGAGGGGCCAACGTCCTGACTTTC.